The T cell receptor beta chain described here comes from a study of OX40 agonist ivuxolimab in advanced cancers. In the study overall: All patients had ivuxolimab intravenously every 2 weeks at 0.01 to 10 mg/kg. Those enrolled were 80% to 85% male, with a mean age of around 57 years and ages from about 20 to 79.

The study's findings and limits: The 0.1-3.0 mg/kg partial responders had among the lowest clonal expansion.

Notes on this clone: As yet, its antigen is unknown.

Trimming removed 2 bases from V and 4 bases from J, with 13 bases in between. The CDR3 length is 14 residues. Germline lookup yields CDR1 SGHRS and CDR2 YFSETQ. Here immunoSEQ multiplex PCR was the method, and the copy in TCRdb shows in-frame clones only, minus some. This sample has 15,000 to 20,000 clones, with around 87% found just once. Specimen: CD4+ or CD8+ T cells sorted from blood, collected in a trial of the OX40 agonist ivuxolimab. This TCR derives from an adult with an advanced solid tumor such as melanoma, head and neck, liver or kidney cancer. This sequence joins TRBV5-1 and TRBJ2-7; a weak D match, TRBD2 (5 bases). The CDR3 bases are TGCGCCAGCAGCTTCCGTGGGAGATATTACGAGCAGTACTTC. Residues: CASSFRGRYYEQYF.